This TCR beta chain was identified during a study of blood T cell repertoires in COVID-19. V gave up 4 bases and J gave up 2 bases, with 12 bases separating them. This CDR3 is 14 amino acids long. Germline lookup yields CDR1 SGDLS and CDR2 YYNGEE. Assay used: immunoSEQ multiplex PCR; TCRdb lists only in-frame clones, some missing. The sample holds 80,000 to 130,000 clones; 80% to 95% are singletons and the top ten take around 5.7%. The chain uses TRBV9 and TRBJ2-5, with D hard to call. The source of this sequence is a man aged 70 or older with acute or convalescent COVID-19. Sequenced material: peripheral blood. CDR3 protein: CASSSPGLQETQYF. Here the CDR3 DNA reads TGTGCCAGCAGCTCCCCCGGTCTTCAAGAGACCCAGTACTTC.